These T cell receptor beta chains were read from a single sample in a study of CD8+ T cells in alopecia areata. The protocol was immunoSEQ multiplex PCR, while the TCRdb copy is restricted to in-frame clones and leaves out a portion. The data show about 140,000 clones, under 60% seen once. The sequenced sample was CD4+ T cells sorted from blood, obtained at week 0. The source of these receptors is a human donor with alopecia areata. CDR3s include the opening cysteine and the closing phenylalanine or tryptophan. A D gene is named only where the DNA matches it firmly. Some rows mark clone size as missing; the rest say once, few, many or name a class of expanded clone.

CDR3 protein: CSATGQGSYGYTF
CDR3 DNA: TGCAGCGCCACAGGGCAGGGTTCCTATGGCTACACCTTC
V gene: TRBV29-1
clone size: few
D gene: -
J gene: TRBJ1-2

CDR3 protein: CASENAYEQYF
CDR3 DNA: TGTGCCAGCGAGAACGCGTACGAGCAGTACTTC
V gene: TRBV25-1
clone size: -
D gene: -
J gene: TRBJ2-7

CDR3 protein: CSVAVLNTEAFF
CDR3 DNA: TGCAGCGTTGCCGTTCTGAACACTGAAGCTTTCTTT
V gene: TRBV29-1
clone size: once
D gene: -
J gene: TRBJ1-1

CDR3 protein: CASAGDYGYTF
CDR3 DNA: TGTGCCAGCGCCGGGGACTATGGCTACACCTTC
V gene: TRBV6-5
clone size: once
D gene: -
J gene: TRBJ1-2

CDR3 protein: CASSQRTSGGWDEQFF
CDR3 DNA: TGTGCCAGCAGTCAAAGGACTAGCGGGGGATGGGATGAGCAGTTCTTC
V gene: TRBV6-6
clone size: -
D gene: TRBD2
J gene: TRBJ2-1

CDR3 protein: CASSEGQRNQPQHF
CDR3 DNA: TGTGCCAGCAGTGAGGGTCAGCGGAATCAGCCCCAGCATTTT
V gene: TRBV6-5
clone size: -
D gene: -
J gene: TRBJ1-5

CDR3 protein: CASSGLDSLNTEAFF
CDR3 DNA: TGTGCCAGCAGCGGTCTCGACAGCCTGAACACTGAAGCTTTCTTT
V gene: TRBV25-1
clone size: -
D gene: -
J gene: TRBJ1-1

CDR3 protein: CASSYSQGSYNSPLHF
CDR3 DNA: TGTGCCAGCAGTTACTCCCAGGGCTCCTATAATTCACCCCTCCACTTT
V gene: TRBV6-6
clone size: few
D gene: -
J gene: TRBJ1-6

CDR3 protein: CASRRSGANVLTF
CDR3 DNA: TGTGCCAGCAGAAGATCTGGGGCCAACGTCCTGACTTTC
V gene: TRBV11-3
clone size: -
D gene: -
J gene: TRBJ2-6

CDR3 protein: CSVAQGAAGANVLTF
CDR3 DNA: TGCAGCGTTGCACAGGGGGCGGCTGGGGCCAACGTCCTGACTTTC
V gene: TRBV29-1
clone size: few
D gene: TRBD1
J gene: TRBJ2-6

CDR3 protein: CASSQPGPNTEAFF
CDR3 DNA: TGCGCCAGCAGTCAACCGGGACCTAACACTGAAGCTTTCTTT
V gene: TRBV5-1
clone size: -
D gene: -
J gene: TRBJ1-1

CDR3 protein: CATTIGLDTEAFF
CDR3 DNA: TGTGCCACCACTATTGGGTTGGACACTGAAGCTTTCTTT
V gene: TRBV11-2
clone size: -
D gene: -
J gene: TRBJ1-1

CDR3 protein: CASSLTGQADTQYF
CDR3 DNA: TGCGCCAGCAGCTTGACAGGGCAGGCAGATACGCAGTATTTT
V gene: TRBV5-1
clone size: once
D gene: -
J gene: TRBJ2-3

CDR3 protein: CATSRDPGGYEKLFF
CDR3 DNA: TGTGCCACCAGCAGAGATCCAGGCGGCTATGAAAAACTGTTTTTT
V gene: TRBV15
clone size: few
D gene: -
J gene: TRBJ1-4

CDR3 protein: CASRDSGGQETQYF
CDR3 DNA: TGTGCCAGCAGAGATAGCGGGGGGCAAGAGACCCAGTACTTC
V gene: TRBV5-4
clone size: -
D gene: TRBD2
J gene: TRBJ2-5

CDR3 protein: CASTSVGVGGYTF
CDR3 DNA: TGTGCCAGCACCTCCGTTGGGGTTGGTGGCTACACCTTC
V gene: TRBV6-5
clone size: once
D gene: -
J gene: TRBJ1-2

CDR3 protein: CASSQQGSNTEAFF
CDR3 DNA: TGTGCCAGCAGCCAACAGGGGTCGAACACTGAAGCTTTCTTT
V gene: TRBV7-2
clone size: -
D gene: TRBD1
J gene: TRBJ1-1

CDR3 protein: CASSQTGLTTMWEQYF
CDR3 DNA: TGTGCCAGTAGCCAAACAGGGCTCACCACTATGTGGGAGCAGTACTTC
V gene: TRBV19
clone size: few
D gene: -
J gene: TRBJ2-7

CDR3 protein: CAIRRGAPYEQYF
CDR3 DNA: TGTGCCATCAGGCGGGGGGCGCCCTACGAGCAGTACTTC
V gene: TRBV10-3
clone size: -
D gene: TRBD2
J gene: TRBJ2-7

CDR3 protein: CASPPPWDNTEAFF
CDR3 DNA: TGTGCCAGCCCACCTCCATGGGACAACACTGAAGCTTTCTTT
V gene: TRBV7-9
clone size: -
D gene: -
J gene: TRBJ1-1

CDR3 protein: CASSLSARSYNEQFF
CDR3 DNA: TGTGCCAGCAGCCTAAGTGCCCGCTCCTACAATGAGCAGTTCTTC
V gene: TRBV7-2
clone size: -
D gene: -
J gene: TRBJ2-1

CDR3 protein: CASKRMGGDQETQYF
CDR3 DNA: TGCGCCAGCAAACGTATGGGGGGTGATCAAGAGACCCAGTACTTC
V gene: TRBV4-1
clone size: -
D gene: -
J gene: TRBJ2-5

CDR3 protein: CASSRTGNSPLHF
CDR3 DNA: TGTGCCAGCAGCCGCACCGGGAATTCACCCCTCCACTTT
V gene: TRBV2
clone size: few
D gene: -
J gene: TRBJ1-6

CDR3 protein: CSVEDGRGVRYNEQFF
CDR3 DNA: TGCAGCGTTGAAGATGGCCGAGGGGTCAGATACAATGAGCAGTTCTTC
V gene: TRBV29-1
clone size: -
D gene: -
J gene: TRBJ2-1

CDR3 protein: CASSQPARKTAKNIQYF
CDR3 DNA: TGCGCCAGCAGCCAACCCGCCCGTAAGACGGCCAAAAACATTCAGTACTTC
V gene: TRBV4-3
clone size: -
D gene: -
J gene: TRBJ2-4

CDR3 protein: CATSGGVGYTF
CDR3 DNA: TGTGCCACCTCCGGGGGGGTTGGCTACACCTTC
V gene: TRBV10-3
clone size: -
D gene: -
J gene: TRBJ1-2

CDR3 protein: CASRQTGNYEQYF
CDR3 DNA: TGCGCCAGCAGACAGACAGGGAACTACGAGCAGTACTTC
V gene: TRBV5-1
clone size: -
D gene: TRBD1
J gene: TRBJ2-7

CDR3 protein: CASSLDNFYGYTF
CDR3 DNA: TGTGCCAGCAGTCTGGACAATTTCTATGGCTACACCTTC
V gene: TRBV2
clone size: -
D gene: -
J gene: TRBJ1-2

CDR3 protein: CASSERLGGEETQYF
CDR3 DNA: TGTGCCAGCAGTGAAAGGCTCGGAGGGGAAGAGACCCAGTACTTC
V gene: TRBV2
clone size: -
D gene: -
J gene: TRBJ2-5

CDR3 protein: CASSLAEAGRRQFF
CDR3 DNA: TGTGCCAGCAGCTTGGCTGAGGCGGGGCGCAGGCAGTTCTTC
V gene: TRBV5-4
clone size: few
D gene: -
J gene: TRBJ2-1

CDR3 protein: CASSPGETQYF
CDR3 DNA: TGTGCCAGCAGTCCCGGGGAGACCCAGTACTTC
V gene: TRBV25-1
clone size: few
D gene: -
J gene: TRBJ2-5

CDR3 protein: CASSPGSGYTF
CDR3 DNA: TGTGCCAGCTCACCGGGATCCGGCTACACCTTC
V gene: TRBV18
clone size: -
D gene: -
J gene: TRBJ1-2

CDR3 protein: CASSREVQGPNEKLFF
CDR3 DNA: TGCGCCAGCAGCCGAGAGGTCCAGGGGCCTAATGAAAAACTGTTTTTT
V gene: TRBV5-1
clone size: few
D gene: -
J gene: TRBJ1-4

CDR3 protein: CASRTGGMGGYTF
CDR3 DNA: TGTGCCAGCAGGACAGGAGGAATGGGTGGCTACACCTTC
V gene: TRBV27
clone size: few
D gene: -
J gene: TRBJ1-2

CDR3 protein: CATSSLLLAGEGETQYF
CDR3 DNA: TGTGCCACCAGCAGTCTACTACTAGCGGGGGAGGGAGAGACCCAGTACTTC
V gene: TRBV15
clone size: -
D gene: TRBD2
J gene: TRBJ2-5

CDR3 protein: CASSWLTGDEQYF
CDR3 DNA: TGTGCCAGCAGCTGGCTGACAGGAGACGAGCAGTACTTC
V gene: TRBV13
clone size: few
D gene: -
J gene: TRBJ2-7

CDR3 protein: CATSRDRVQTQYF
CDR3 DNA: TGTGCCACCAGCAGAGACAGGGTCCAGACCCAGTACTTC
V gene: TRBV15
clone size: -
D gene: -
J gene: TRBJ2-5

CDR3 protein: CASSLTTGLYGYTF
CDR3 DNA: TGCGCCAGCAGCCTTACGACAGGGCTCTATGGCTACACCTTC
V gene: TRBV4-1
clone size: -
D gene: TRBD1
J gene: TRBJ1-2

CDR3 protein: CAWMTGPNTEAFF
CDR3 DNA: TGTGCCTGGATGACAGGTCCGAACACTGAAGCTTTCTTT
V gene: TRBV30
clone size: -
D gene: -
J gene: TRBJ1-1

CDR3 protein: CSVSLGQGNTF
CDR3 DNA: TGCAGCGTTTCCTTGGGGCAGGGGAACACCTTC
V gene: TRBV29-1
clone size: few
D gene: -
J gene: TRBJ1-2

CDR3 protein: CANGSPLRTDTQYF
CDR3 DNA: TGTGCCAACGGGAGCCCACTTCGCACAGATACGCAGTATTTT
V gene: TRBV7-2
clone size: -
D gene: -
J gene: TRBJ2-3

CDR3 protein: CAWSGIPNTEAFF
CDR3 DNA: TGTGCCTGGAGCGGGATCCCGAACACTGAAGCTTTCTTT
V gene: TRBV30
clone size: few
D gene: -
J gene: TRBJ1-1

CDR3 protein: CASSPGGGATYEQYF
CDR3 DNA: TGTGCCAGCTCTCCGGGTGGCGGGGCTACCTACGAGCAGTACTTC
V gene: TRBV18
clone size: -
D gene: -
J gene: TRBJ2-7

CDR3 protein: CASNTNSGSSYEQYF
CDR3 DNA: TGTGCCAGCAACACAAATAGCGGGTCCTCCTACGAGCAGTACTTC
V gene: TRBV25-1
clone size: -
D gene: TRBD2
J gene: TRBJ2-7